What follows are 8 T cell receptor beta chains derived from one specimen sequenced in a study of T cell repertoires in cytomegalovirus infection. TCRdb independently ran MiXCR on the reads; one entry per CDR3 protein. Here the sample spans around 350,000 distinct CDR3 sequences, about a sixth being singletons. The sequenced material came from PBMCs. These receptors came from a human donor in good health (CMV status not recorded). Some clones in this sample may be carry-over from other donors' samples.

This clonotype was observed many times. The rearrangement uses TRBV7-8 and TRBJ2-7; the D is unclear. Trimming stripped 2 bases from V and 4 bases from J, with 15 bases between. Germline V CDR1 and CDR2: SGHVS, FQNEAQ. CDR3 size: 15 residues. Written as DNA, the CDR3 is TGTGCCAGCAGCTTAATGGGCCGTACCCTTTACGAGCAGTACTTC. Amino acids: CASSLMGRTLYEQYF. Full variable domain (rest looked up from reference TRBV7-8 and TRBJ2-7): GAGVSQSPRYKVAKRGQDVALRCDPISGHVSLFWYQQALGQGPEFLTYFQNEAQLDKSGLPSDRFFAERPEGSVSTLKIQRTQQEDSAVYLCASSLMGRTLYEQYFGPGTRLTVT.

The CDR3 region is CASSLPGAAYNSPLHF. In DNA, the CDR3 is TGCGCCAGCAGCCTCCCCGGGGCCGCCTATAATTCACCCCTCCACTTT. This rearrangement joins TRBV4-1 to TRBJ1-6; possible D gene TRBD1, 5 bases. V lost 4 bases to trimming and J lost 2 bases, with 12 bases between them. Per the germline V gene, CDR1 is MGHRA and CDR2 is YSYEKL. This CDR3 has 16 amino acids.

Concerning this clonotype itself: This may arise from a read error, as a much more abundant clone is one base away. The rearrangement links TRBV7-8 to TRBJ1-4; D not certain. CDR1 and CDR2 (germline): SGHVS, FQNEAQ. CDR3 length equals 13 residues. CDR3 bases: TGTGCCAGCAGCCCGAGGCCCTCTGAAAAAGTGTTTTTT. Amino acid sequence: CASSPRPSEKVFF.

This chain uses TRBV14 with TRBJ1-2; D possibly corresponds to TRBD1 (5 bases). The germline V gene has CDR1 SGHDN and CDR2 FVKESK. The CDR3 covers 13 residues. The germline V and J ends were trimmed by 4 bases and 3 bases, with 9 bases remaining between them. The CDR3 sequence: CASSRGVDYGYTF. The CDR3 region has the DNA TGTGCCAGCAGCCGAGGGGTGGACTATGGCTACACCTTC.

This clonotype was counted at least ten times. The chain combines TRBV6-6 with TRBJ2-1; D unclear. The germline gives CDR1 MNHNY, CDR2 SVGAGI (reference sequence). This CDR3 has 15 residues. Trimming removed 2 bases from V and 2 bases from J, with 10 bases in between. The CDR3 region has the DNA TGTGCCAGCAGTTACCCGCCCCCCGCCTACAATGAGCAGTTCTTC. The encoded protein is CASSYPPPAYNEQFF.

The sample holds many counts of this clonotype. The V gene is TRBV4-1, the J gene TRBJ2-1; tentatively, D is TRBD2 (6 bases). Trimming took 3 bases from V and 5 from J, leaving 11 bases between them. This CDR3 spans 14 amino acids. Germline V gene data show CDR1 as MGHRA and CDR2 as YSYEKL. In DNA form, the CDR3 reads TGCGCCAGCAGCCAGCCGACTAGGGACAATGAGCAGTTCTTC. Residues: CASSQPTRDNEQFF.

The chain uses TRBV7-6 and TRBJ1-6; a possible D gene is TRBD1 (6 bases). Germline loops: CDR1 SGHVS, CDR2 FNYEAQ. Trimming removed 5 bases from V and 9 bases from J, with 11 bases in between. The CDR3 totals 13 residues. The CDR3 coding sequence is TGTGCCAGCAGCCAGGGACATCCTTCACCCCTCCACTTT. This gives the protein CASSQGHPSPLHF.

This clonotype was found many times. This rearrangement joins TRBV7-2 to TRBJ1-2, with TRBD1 matching over 10 bases. Germline V CDR1 and CDR2: SGHTA, FQGNSA. The CDR3 runs 16 residues. The ends lost 1 base at V and 6 bases at J; junction bases unmatched: 8. CDR3 sequence: CASSLVGWGTGDGYTF. The CDR3 region has the DNA TGTGCCAGCAGCTTAGTGGGTTGGGGGACAGGGGATGGCTACACCTTC. Full variable domain (missing parts from reference TRBV7-2 and TRBJ1-2): GAGVSQSPSNKVTEKGKDVELRCDPISGHTALYWYRQSLGQGLEFLIYFQGNSAPDKSGLPSDRFSAERTGGSVSTLTIQRTQQEDSAVYLCASSLVGWGTGDGYTFGSGTRLTVV.